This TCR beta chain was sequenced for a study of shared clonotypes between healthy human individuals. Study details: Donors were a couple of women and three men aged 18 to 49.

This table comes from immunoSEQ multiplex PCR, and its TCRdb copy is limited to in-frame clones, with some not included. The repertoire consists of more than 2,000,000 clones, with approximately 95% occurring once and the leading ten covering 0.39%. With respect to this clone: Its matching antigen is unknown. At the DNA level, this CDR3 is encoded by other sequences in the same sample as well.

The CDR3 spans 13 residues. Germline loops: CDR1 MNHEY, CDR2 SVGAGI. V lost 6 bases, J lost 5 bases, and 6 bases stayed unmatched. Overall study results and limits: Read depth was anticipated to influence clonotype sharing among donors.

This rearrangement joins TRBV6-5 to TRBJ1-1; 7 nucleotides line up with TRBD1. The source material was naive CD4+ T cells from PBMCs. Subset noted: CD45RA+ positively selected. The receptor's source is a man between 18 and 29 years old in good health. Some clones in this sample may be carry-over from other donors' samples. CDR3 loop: CASSRQGGTEAFF. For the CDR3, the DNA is TGTGCCAGCAGCCGACAGGGAGGAACTGAAGCTTTCTTT.